The next 19 T cell receptor beta chains were all read from a single sample in a study of T-cell reconstitution after alpha-beta-depleted transplantation in children. It was with unique molecular identifiers that the TCRbeta library was prepared. TCRdb ran MiXCR on the PCR reads and lists one entry per CDR3 protein. The top ten hold roughly 14% of the sample, which has 540,000 or so distinct CDR3 sequences, under 30% seen once. The source was PBMCs, mostly from graft donor cells, collected 360 days after TCRalphabeta/CD19-depleted stem cell transplant. The origin of the receptors is a boy under three years old who had a stem cell transplant for acute myeloid leukemia, so the T cells may come from the graft donor.

V usage is TRBV7-2 and J usage is TRBJ2-2, with TRBD1 matching 7 bases. The germline V gene encodes CDR1 SGHTA and CDR2 FQGNSA. The CDR3 length is 17 residues. J was trimmed by 3 bases and V by 2 bases; bases with no gene match: 9. CDR3 DNA: TGTGCCAGCAGCTTATTTAGGGGGACAGCGGACACCGGGGAGCTGTTTTTT. This gives the protein CASSLFRGTADTGELFF.

This clonotype came up many times. The V call is TRBV20-1, the J call TRBJ1-6; no clear D gene. V lost 0 bases and J 11 bases, leaving 14 bases between the germline ends. Per germline, CDR1 DFQATT and CDR2 SNEGSKA (reference sequence). The CDR3 sequence is 14 residues long. CDR3 residues: CSARDVRPDPPLHF. In nucleotides, the CDR3 is TGCAGTGCTAGAGATGTGCGACCGGACCCACCCCTCCACTTT.

This clonotype was recorded at least ten times. This chain links TRBV21-1 with TRBJ2-5; TRBD1, the D gene given by the table, was not confirmed from the DNA. TRBV21-1 has pseudogene status. There are 14 residues in the CDR3. CDR3 sequence: CASSSSGQQETQYF. The CDR3 DNA follows: TGTGCCAGCAGCAGCTCTGGACAGCAAGAGACCCAGTACTTC.

This clonotype has more than one count but fewer than ten. The chain joins TRBV12-3 or TRBV12-4 to TRBJ1-2; D not certain. V lost 5 bases, J lost 4 bases, and 14 bases lay in between. The CDR3 contains 14 residues. The CDR3 sequence is CASSAQRASYGYTF. Written as DNA, the CDR3 is TGTGCCAGCAGTGCCCAGAGGGCGAGCTATGGCTACACCTTC.

This clonotype was counted at least ten times. The V gene is TRBV10-3, the J gene TRBJ2-3; TRBD1 matches 7 bases. CDR1 is ENHRY, CDR2 SYGVKD, per germline. The V gene end was trimmed by 5 bases and the J gene end by 2 bases; junction bases not matched to a gene: 4. This CDR3 is 14 amino acids long. The CDR3 spells CAISSTGVTDTQYF. The CDR3 DNA is TGTGCCATCAGTTCAACAGGGGTCACAGATACGCAGTATTTT.

Many counts were recorded for this clonotype. The chain combines TRBV20-1 with TRBJ1-6; tentatively, D is TRBD1 (6 bases). The V end lost 7 bases, the J end lost 4 bases, and 11 bases lay between the germline ends. The CDR3 runs to 13 residues. Germline lookup yields CDR1 DFQATT and CDR2 SNEGSKA (reference sequence). The chain's CDR3 is CSVGTLYNSPLHF. The CDR3 DNA sequence: TGCAGTGTCGGGACACTTTATAATTCACCCCTCCACTTT.

The V gene is TRBV6-2 or TRBV6-3, the J gene TRBJ2-7; no reliable D call. The CDR3 is 15 residues long. Germline V gene lookup returns CDR1 MNHEY and CDR2 SVGEGT. V was cut by 4 bases and J by 2 bases, with 15 bases left in between. Here the CDR3 DNA reads TGTGCCAGCAGTTCACCTACCAGGCAGCCCTACGAGCAGTACTTC. This translates into CASSSPTRQPYEQYF.

The sample holds a few counts of this clonotype. The genes are TRBV6-5 and TRBJ1-1, with TRBD1 matching 7 bases. Germline trimming cut 4 bases from V and 6 bases from J; bases unmatched to any gene: 5. The CDR3 covers 13 residues. Per the germline V gene, CDR1 is MNHEY and CDR2 is SVGAGI. Written as DNA, the CDR3 is TGTGCCAGCAGTTGGCACGACAGGGCTGAAGCTTTCTTT. It yields the protein CASSWHDRAEAFF.

This chain connects TRBV11-2 to TRBJ2-5, with D perhaps given as TRBD1 or TRBD2 (6 bases each). The CDR3 loop spans 13 amino acids. Germline CDR1 reads SGHAT; CDR2 reads FQNNGV. V lost 6 bases to trimming and J lost 5 bases, with 13 bases between them. The CDR3 sequence: CASREGGGETQYF. As DNA, the CDR3 is TGTGCCAGCAGAGAGGGGGGCGGGGAGACCCAGTACTTC.

This rearrangement joins TRBV6-1 to TRBJ2-3; 8 bases map to TRBD1. In germline, CDR1 is MNHNS, CDR2 SASEGT. The CDR3 has 20 residues. J lost 2 bases, V lost 2 bases, and 18 bases had no gene match. The CDR3 DNA sequence: TGTGCCAGCAGTGAATTCCGAGACTCCAGGACAGGGAGGCTCACAGATACGCAGTATTTT. Translation gives CASSEFRDSRTGRLTDTQYF.

The gene calls are TRBV24-1 and TRBJ2-1; TRBD2 is a possible D gene (5 bases). V lost 3 bases, J lost 8 bases, and 16 bases lay in between. In germline, CDR1 is KGHDR, CDR2 SFDVKD. CDR3 length: 15 residues. CDR3 loop: CATSDPAGENHEQFF. The CDR3 DNA follows: TGTGCCACCAGTGATCCGGCCGGGGAAAATCATGAGCAGTTCTTC.

In regard to this clonotype: It may be a read error: a sequence one base away is much more abundant. The V gene is TRBV6-1, the J gene TRBJ1-2, with 7 positions matching TRBD1. CDR1 is MNHNS, CDR2 SASEGT, per germline. The CDR3 sequence is 14 residues long. J gave up 3 bases and V 5 bases, and 6 bases lay outside the gene matches. As DNA, the CDR3 is TGTGCCAGCAGTCTCTACAGGGGACACTATGGCTACACCTTC. This sequence encodes CASSLYRGHYGYTF.

This rearrangement joins TRBV28 to TRBJ2-7; D may be TRBD2 (7 bases). This CDR3 region has 14 residues. The germline gives CDR1 MDHEN, CDR2 SYDVKM. V was cut by 5 bases and J by 1 base, with 12 bases left in between. The DNA of the CDR3 is TGTGCCAGCAGTGGGGGGGGGACATCCTACGAGCAGTACGTC. Protein sequence: CASSGGGTSYEQYV.

The sample holds a few counts of this clonotype. A read error may account for a junction end that differs from germline. The J gene is TRBJ2-7, the V gene TRBV6-1; D is unresolved. The CDR3 runs 10 residues. Germline V gene lookup returns CDR1 MNHNS and CDR2 SASEGT. CDR3 sequence: CASSEGNLSF. As DNA, the CDR3 is TGTGCCAGCAGTGAAGGGAATCTAAGTTTC.

The chain has TRBV30 and TRBJ2-7, with D unresolved. Germline CDR1 reads GTSNPN; CDR2 reads SVGIG (reference sequence). This CDR3 is built from 16 residues. Trimming took 1 base from V and 3 from J, leaving 19 bases between them. CDR3 in amino acids: CAWSDFPRKGNYEQYF. CDR3 nucleotides: TGTGCCTGGAGTGATTTCCCTCGAAAGGGAAACTACGAGCAGTACTTC.

The chain employs TRBV20-1 and TRBJ1-2; D is uncertain. Deletions cut 6 bases from V and 5 bases from J, with 10 bases between. The germline CDR1 and CDR2 sequences are DFQATT and SNEGSKA (reference sequence). The CDR3 is 11 amino acids. In DNA, the CDR3 is TGCAGTGCCGATACACTATATGGCTACACCTTC. Translated, it gives CSADTLYGYTF.

This clonotype was counted many times. The chain couples TRBV12-3 or TRBV12-4 to TRBJ1-1; a possible D gene is TRBD1 (5 bases). Trimming cost V 3 bases and J 2 bases, with 19 bases left between them. The CDR3 length is 17 residues. The chain's CDR3 is CASSFAAGGDRNTEAFF. DNA for the CDR3: TGTGCCAGCAGTTTCGCCGCGGGGGGGGACCGAAACACTGAAGCTTTCTTT.

In this sample, this clonotype turned up a few times. The chain has TRBV28 and TRBJ2-7; 7 positions agree with TRBD1. This CDR3 has 16 residues. Per the germline V gene, CDR1 is MDHEN and CDR2 is SYDVKM. V trimming: 5 bases; J trimming: 0 bases; junction bases outside the gene matches: 10. The CDR3 bases are TGTGCCAGCAGTGACCGGGGACAGCGAAGCTCCTACGAGCAGTACGTC. Protein sequence: CASSDRGQRSSYEQYV.

In its sample, this clonotype was seen many times. Written as DNA, the CDR3 is TGTGCCAGCAGACCAGGAGGCTTGGGCACAGATACGCAGTATTTT. It yields the protein CASRPGGLGTDTQYF. The chain has TRBV7-2 and TRBJ2-3; possibly TRBD2 for D (5 bases). V lost 6 bases and J lost 1, with 14 bases in between. Germline V CDR1 and CDR2: SGHTA, FQGNSA. This CDR3 is 15 amino acids long.